This entry concerns a single T cell receptor (beta chain). As yet, its antigen is unknown. Germline V CDR1 and CDR2: SGHTA, FQGNSA. Losses at the gene ends were 5 bases for V and 3 bases for J; bases not matched to a gene: 12. The CDR3 loop spans 16 amino acids. The data are from a study of cytomegalovirus exposure and HLA in healthy donors. Primers for the PCR totalled 60 Vbeta and 13 Jbeta. Sequencing used immunoSEQ multiplex PCR; TCRdb keeps in-frame clones, though not all of them. Of 150,000 to 200,000 clones in the sample, 77% were seen once. Study-level findings and limits: A later analysis linked 16,951 TCR beta sequences to HLA alleles at 0.05 false discovery rate. Several of the most significant clusters appeared linked to common viral pathogens, based on a later analysis.

Sequencing was performed on PBMCs. The chain employs TRBV7-2 and TRBJ1-1; TRBD1 matches 7 bases. This receptor was taken from a female donor in good health and CMV-seronegative. Here the CDR3 DNA reads TGTGCCAGCAGCACGAAGGGGGCCGGAGAGGACACTGAAGCTTTCTTT. It is translated as CASSTKGAGEDTEAFF.